This T cell receptor (beta chain) was recovered during a study of shared clonotypes between healthy human individuals. Adult donors, all healthy and HIV-negative, had no recent acute infections or vaccinations. The table came from immunoSEQ multiplex PCR; TCRdb's copy has only in-frame clones and leaves some out. The sample lists about half a million clones, over 70% seen once, with 12% in the top ten. The sequence was obtained from a woman in her thirties or forties in good health. Some clones in this sample may be carry-over from other donors' samples. Sequenced material: PBMCs.

In DNA form, the CDR3 reads TGCGCCAGCAGCTTGAATGAGCGGGAGAGTAGCGAGCAGTACTTC. It specifies CASSLNERESSEQYF. This chain connects TRBV5-1 to TRBJ2-7; 8 nucleotides align to TRBD2. The CDR3 sequence is 15 residues long. J gave up 6 bases and V 1 base, and 9 bases lay outside the gene matches. The germline V gene encodes CDR1 SGHRS and CDR2 YFSETQ. Together with reference TRBV5-1 and TRBJ2-7, the CDR3 gives the full variable domain: KAGVTQTPRYLIKTRGQQVTLSCSPISGHRSVSWYQQTPGQGLQFLFEYFSETQRNKGNFPGRFSGRQFSNSRSEMNVSTLELGDSALYLCASSLNERESSEQYFGPGTRLTVT.